This is a list of T cell receptor beta chains from one sample in a study of identical twins. MiXCR, applied by TCRdb to the 5' RACE reads, yields one record per CDR3 protein. The table has 540,000 or so distinct CDR3 sequences, approximately 20% seen once; the top ten hold 0.45% to 0.5%. These data also featured in a second study, about yellow fever vaccine responses in identical twins.

What was sequenced was CD4+ T cells sorted from blood. The receptors come from a woman between 18 and 30 years old in good health. Both conserved end residues are part of each CDR3. The D gene is left open where the match is weak. Part of the rows lack a size; the others show once, few, many or a class for expanded clones.

TRBV20-1	TRBJ2-5	TRBD2	few	CSAIMGLAVPETQYF	TGCAGTGCTATAATGGGACTAGCGGTCCCCGAGACCCAGTACTTC
TRBV6-1	TRBJ2-3	NA	few	CASSLTLAADTQYF	TGTGCCAGCAGTCTCACCTTGGCGGCAGATACGCAGTATTTT
TRBV10-3	TRBJ1-2	TRBD1	NA	CAISYGETGSRYTF	TGTGCCATCAGTTACGGAGAGACAGGGTCGCGCTACACCTTC
TRBV28	TRBJ1-5	NA	NA	CASSLYPRGDQPQHF	TGTGCCAGCAGTTTATATCCACGGGGCGATCAGCCCCAGCATTTT
TRBV5-1	TRBJ2-1	TRBD1	few	CASTRDRGVNEQFF	TGCGCCAGCACTCGGGACAGGGGGGTCAATGAGCAGTTCTTC
TRBV20-1	TRBJ2-1	TRBD1	NA	CSARNPPDRVAYNEQFF	TGCAGTGCTAGAAATCCCCCCGACAGGGTAGCCTACAATGAGCAGTTCTTC
TRBV20-1	TRBJ2-3	NA	few	CSARGGMDTQYF	TGCAGTGCTAGAGGGGGTATGGATACGCAGTATTTT
TRBV10-2	TRBJ2-7	TRBD1	once	CATYEGAEQYF	TGCGCCACCTACGAGGGGGCCGAGCAGTACTTC
TRBV12-3/TRBV12-4	TRBJ2-7	TRBD2	few	CASSFMSGSYEQYF	TGTGCCAGCAGTTTCATGAGCGGGAGTTACGAGCAGTACTTC
TRBV5-1	TRBJ2-1	TRBD2	NA	CASSLVTSVHNEQFF	TGCGCCAGCAGCTTAGTGACTAGCGTACACAATGAGCAGTTCTTC
TRBV14	TRBJ2-2	TRBD2	NA	CASSQPRTSGVTGELFF	TGTGCCAGCAGCCAACCTAGGACTAGCGGGGTCACCGGGGAGCTGTTTTTT
TRBV29-1	TRBJ2-2	NA	few	CSAAPMLGAGELFF	TGCAGCGCAGCCCCCATGCTCGGGGCCGGGGAGCTGTTTTTT
TRBV10-3	TRBJ2-3	NA	few	CAISEFPGLADTQYF	TGTGCCATCAGTGAGTTTCCAGGGCTAGCAGATACGCAGTATTTT
TRBV15	TRBJ1-4	NA	few	CATSRRGGDEKLFF	TGTGCCACCAGCAGGCGAGGGGGAGATGAAAAACTGTTTTTT
TRBV5-1	TRBJ2-5	TRBD2	NA	CASSLDLAGGSETQYF	TGCGCCAGCAGCTTGGACCTAGCGGGGGGTTCAGAGACCCAGTACTTC
TRBV28	TRBJ2-2	NA	few	CASSFNRRGNTGELFF	TGTGCCAGCAGTTTCAACAGGAGAGGGAACACCGGGGAGCTGTTTTTT
TRBV5-6	TRBJ2-6	NA	NA	CASSFSRANVLTF	TGTGCCAGCAGCTTCTCGCGGGCCAACGTCCTGACTTTC
TRBV10-3	TRBJ2-7	NA	few	CAISDRQEGYEQYF	TGTGCCATCAGTGATAGGCAGGAGGGTTACGAGCAGTACTTC
TRBV12-3/TRBV12-4	TRBJ2-4	NA	NA	CASSLRNIQYF	TGTGCCAGCAGTTTACGGAACATTCAGTACTTC
TRBV5-1	TRBJ2-1	TRBD2	NA	CASSLDRASGYNEQFF	TGCGCCAGCAGCTTGGATAGGGCTAGCGGGTACAATGAGCAGTTCTTC
TRBV28	TRBJ2-2	NA	NA	CASTKTQNTGELFF	TGTGCCAGCACAAAGACACAAAACACCGGGGAGCTGTTTTTT
TRBV7-8	TRBJ1-6	TRBD1	few	CASRSVGQGNSPLHF	TGTGCCAGCAGATCCGTGGGACAGGGGAATTCACCCCTCCACTTT
TRBV5-1	TRBJ2-5	NA	NA	CASSLGGQQKETQYF	TGCGCCAGCAGCCTTGGGGGGCAACAGAAAGAGACCCAGTACTTC
TRBV5-1	TRBJ1-6	TRBD1	few	CASSLTGTANNSPLHF	TGCGCCAGCAGCTTAACCGGGACAGCGAATAATTCACCCCTCCACTTT
TRBV29-1	TRBJ1-1	NA	few	CSVLQGNTEAFF	TGCAGCGTTTTACAGGGGAACACTGAAGCTTTCTTT
TRBV2	TRBJ2-5	TRBD1	NA	CASNRDRAETQYF	TGTGCCAGCAACCGGGACAGGGCAGAGACCCAGTACTTC
TRBV25-1	TRBJ2-1	TRBD1	NA	CASSDRQGARNEQFF	TGTGCCAGCAGTGATCGGCAGGGGGCGCGCAATGAGCAGTTCTTC
TRBV5-1	TRBJ2-3	TRBD2	NA	CASSLRSSGGTDTQYF	TGCGCCAGCAGCCTACGGTCTAGCGGGGGCACAGATACGCAGTATTTT
TRBV10-2	TRBJ2-5	TRBD2	few	CASRPGRLAGGGQETQYF	TGCGCCAGCAGGCCCGGAAGACTAGCGGGGGGCGGACAAGAGACCCAGTACTTC
TRBV29-1	TRBJ2-3	TRBD2	NA	CSVGRGGTWADTQYF	TGCAGCGTTGGTCGGGGGGGGACCTGGGCAGATACGCAGTATTTT
TRBV5-1	TRBJ2-3	TRBD2	few	CASSPFSGGASYTQYF	TGCGCCAGCAGCCCATTTAGCGGGGGGGCATCATATACGCAGTATTTT
TRBV12-3/TRBV12-4	TRBJ2-4	NA	NA	CASSLAIAKNIQYF	TGTGCCAGCAGTCTAGCCATAGCCAAAAACATTCAGTACTTC
TRBV15	TRBJ2-1	NA	NA	CATRGGGEVDEQFF	TGTGCCACCCGGGGTGGGGGAGAGGTCGATGAGCAGTTCTTC
TRBV2	TRBJ2-2	TRBD2	NA	CASERLAGVPGELFF	TGTGCCAGCGAACGACTAGCGGGAGTCCCCGGGGAGCTGTTTTTT
TRBV10-3	TRBJ2-7	NA	few	CAISEQGLYEQYF	TGTGCCATCAGTGAGCAGGGGCTCTACGAGCAGTACTTC
TRBV19	TRBJ2-1	TRBD1	once	CASSRGWDSSYNEQFF	TGTGCCAGTAGTCGAGGGTGGGACAGCTCCTACAATGAGCAGTTCTTC
TRBV27	TRBJ2-2	NA	once	CASSLLGAVTGELFF	TGTGCCAGCAGTTTACTGGGGGCCGTCACCGGGGAGCTGTTTTTT